This TCR beta chain was documented in a study of shared clonotypes between healthy human individuals. Study at large: For every donor, three CD4 naive, three CD4 memory, two CD8 naive and one CD8 memory plates were used.

Germline V CDR1 and CDR2: WSHSY, SAAADI. This CDR3 region has 15 residues. V was clipped by 10 bases and J by 6 bases, with 22 bases between them. Data came from immunoSEQ multiplex PCR; TCRdb stores just in-frame clones and leaves some out. The table shows about 1 million clones, with more than 65% occurring only once. Concerning this clone: Its specificity is unknown.

The study's findings and limits: Rarefaction demonstrated incomplete sorted-subset sequencing despite large depth. Naive subsets generally exceeded memory subsets in estimated richness.

The donor cohort consisted entirely of Caucasian adults residing in Nashville, Tennessee. Sequencing input: memory CD4+ T cells sorted from blood. Subset: CD45RA-negative fraction. This clonotype originated in a young man in good health. The chain recombines TRBV10-2 with TRBJ2-1; D possibly corresponds to TRBD2 (6 bases). For the CDR3, the DNA is TGCGCCATTCTCCGAAGCTTGACCGGGGGCAATGAGCAGTTCTTC. Its protein product is CAILRSLTGGNEQFF.